The rows below give T cell receptor beta chains drawn from one sample of a study of blood T cell repertoires in COVID-19. Measured with immunoSEQ multiplex PCR; TCRdb has only the in-frame clones, and not every one. There are about 200,000 clones in the sample; under 90% occur only once, and 5.5% to 8% lies in the top ten. Sequencing input: peripheral blood. The receptor set was obtained from a man aged 55 to 69 who had recovered from COVID-19. Both conserved end residues are part of each CDR3. Each record gives: V gene, D gene, J gene, clone size, CDR3 protein, CDR3 DNA. The D gene is left open where the match is weak. Size tells how often a clone was seen (once, few, many) or the class of an expanded clone, and some rows leave it out.

v_gene: TRBV3-1/TRBV3-2; d_gene: TRBD1; j_gene: TRBJ2-4; abundance: once; CDR3aa: CASSPTGQGIAKNIQYF; CDR3nt: TGTGCCAGCAGCCCGACGGGACAGGGGATCGCCAAAAACATTCAGTACTTC
v_gene: TRBV7-2; d_gene: TRBD1; j_gene: TRBJ1-2; abundance: -; CDR3aa: CASSPGGGQTYGYTF; CDR3nt: TGTGCCAGCAGCCCGGGGGGGGGACAGACCTATGGCTACACCTTC
v_gene: TRBV19; d_gene: -; j_gene: TRBJ1-2; abundance: -; CDR3aa: CASSIFYGYTF; CDR3nt: TGTGCCAGTAGTATCTTTTATGGCTACACCTTC
v_gene: TRBV7-2; d_gene: -; j_gene: TRBJ2-1; abundance: -; CDR3aa: CASSRNYPYNEQFF; CDR3nt: TGTGCCAGCAGCCGGAACTACCCCTACAATGAGCAGTTCTTC
v_gene: TRBV9; d_gene: TRBD2; j_gene: TRBJ2-3; abundance: -; CDR3aa: CASSVAPGGPPDTQYF; CDR3nt: TGTGCCAGCAGCGTAGCTCCGGGGGGGCCGCCAGATACGCAGTATTTT
v_gene: TRBV2; d_gene: TRBD2; j_gene: TRBJ2-3; abundance: -; CDR3aa: CASSTRGAPEDTQYF; CDR3nt: TGTGCCAGCAGTACGCGGGGGGCCCCAGAAGATACGCAGTATTTT
v_gene: TRBV2; d_gene: TRBD1; j_gene: TRBJ1-4; abundance: -; CDR3aa: CASSGKDRGDEKLFF; CDR3nt: TGTGCCAGCAGTGGGAAGGACAGGGGGGATGAAAAACTGTTTTTT
v_gene: TRBV5-1; d_gene: TRBD1; j_gene: TRBJ1-2; abundance: -; CDR3aa: CASSSTGISYGYTF; CDR3nt: TGCGCCAGCAGCTCGACAGGGATATCCTATGGCTACACCTTC
v_gene: TRBV24-1; d_gene: -; j_gene: TRBJ2-2; abundance: once; CDR3aa: CATSDSPTNTGELFF; CDR3nt: TGTGCCACCAGTGATTCCCCTACGAACACCGGGGAGCTGTTTTTT
v_gene: TRBV6-2/TRBV6-3; d_gene: -; j_gene: TRBJ2-7; abundance: -; CDR3aa: CASSTRAPYEQYF; CDR3nt: TGTGCCAGCAGCACGAGGGCCCCCTACGAGCAGTACTTC
v_gene: TRBV3-1/TRBV3-2; d_gene: -; j_gene: TRBJ2-1; abundance: -; CDR3aa: CASSTPPETRGTNEQFF; CDR3nt: TGTGCCAGCAGCACACCCCCCGAGACCCGGGGGACGAATGAGCAGTTCTTC
v_gene: TRBV6-6; d_gene: TRBD2; j_gene: TRBJ2-1; abundance: -; CDR3aa: CASILGGSGYNEQFF; CDR3nt: TGTGCCAGCATCCTGGGCGGGAGTGGTTACAATGAGCAGTTCTTC
v_gene: TRBV3-1/TRBV3-2; d_gene: TRBD1; j_gene: TRBJ2-7; abundance: -; CDR3aa: CASSRQGSYEQYF; CDR3nt: TGTGCCAGCAGCCGACAGGGATCCTACGAGCAGTACTTC
v_gene: TRBV19; d_gene: TRBD1; j_gene: TRBJ2-7; abundance: few; CDR3aa: CASSQTGVHEQYF; CDR3nt: TGTGCCAGTAGTCAAACAGGGGTCCACGAGCAGTACTTC
v_gene: TRBV7-9; d_gene: -; j_gene: TRBJ1-2; abundance: -; CDR3aa: CASSSTGLTNYGYTF; CDR3nt: TGTGCCAGCAGCTCCACCGGACTGACAAACTATGGCTACACCTTC
v_gene: TRBV21-1; d_gene: -; j_gene: TRBJ2-5; abundance: -; CDR3aa: CASSNRRRGLGAETQYF; CDR3nt: TGTGCCAGCAGCAACCGTCGCAGGGGACTAGGAGCGGAGACCCAGTACTTC
v_gene: TRBV12-3/TRBV12-4; d_gene: -; j_gene: TRBJ1-2; abundance: -; CDR3aa: CASSPGVRYGYTF; CDR3nt: TGTGCCAGCAGCCCGGGGGTCCGGTATGGCTACACCTTC
v_gene: TRBV10-3; d_gene: -; j_gene: TRBJ2-1; abundance: -; CDR3aa: CAISESHGSYNEQFF; CDR3nt: TGTGCCATCAGTGAGTCGCACGGGAGCTACAATGAGCAGTTCTTC
v_gene: TRBV9; d_gene: TRBD2; j_gene: TRBJ2-3; abundance: -; CDR3aa: CASSETSGGQGDTQYF; CDR3nt: TGTGCCAGCAGCGAAACTAGCGGGGGACAGGGAGATACGCAGTATTTT
v_gene: TRBV6-2/TRBV6-3; d_gene: TRBD2; j_gene: TRBJ2-3; abundance: once; CDR3aa: CASSYDGLAGADTQYF; CDR3nt: TGTGCCAGCAGTTACGATGGACTAGCGGGAGCAGATACGCAGTATTTT
v_gene: TRBV11-3; d_gene: -; j_gene: TRBJ2-1; abundance: few; CDR3aa: CASSLAAGLPGEQFF; CDR3nt: TGTGCCAGCAGCTTAGCCGCGGGATTACCGGGTGAGCAGTTCTTC
v_gene: TRBV7-9; d_gene: -; j_gene: TRBJ1-2; abundance: -; CDR3aa: CASTSGGIYGYTF; CDR3nt: TGTGCCAGCACCTCCGGAGGGATCTATGGCTACACCTTC
v_gene: TRBV6-2/TRBV6-3; d_gene: TRBD1; j_gene: TRBJ2-7; abundance: -; CDR3aa: CASSNDRGVYEQYF; CDR3nt: TGTGCCAGCAGCAACGACAGGGGGGTGTATGAGCAGTACTTC
v_gene: TRBV3-1/TRBV3-2; d_gene: -; j_gene: TRBJ2-7; abundance: -; CDR3aa: CASSQVGEQYF; CDR3nt: TGTGCCAGCAGCCAAGTCGGCGAGCAGTACTTC
v_gene: TRBV9; d_gene: TRBD2; j_gene: TRBJ2-3; abundance: -; CDR3aa: CASSPRRESNTQYF; CDR3nt: TGTGCCAGCAGCCCCCGGCGGGAGTCTAATACGCAGTATTTT
v_gene: TRBV5-4; d_gene: TRBD1; j_gene: TRBJ2-7; abundance: -; CDR3aa: CASSFLGGPYEQYF; CDR3nt: TGTGCCAGCAGCTTCTTAGGGGGCCCCTACGAGCAGTACTTC
v_gene: TRBV28; d_gene: TRBD1; j_gene: TRBJ2-7; abundance: once; CDR3aa: CASSLSGTGREQYF; CDR3nt: TGTGCCAGCAGTCTCTCCGGGACAGGGCGCGAGCAGTACTTC
v_gene: TRBV5-4; d_gene: -; j_gene: TRBJ2-1; abundance: -; CDR3aa: CASSLYYNEQFF; CDR3nt: TGTGCCAGCAGCTTGTACTACAATGAGCAGTTCTTC
v_gene: TRBV27; d_gene: TRBD1; j_gene: TRBJ1-2; abundance: -; CDR3aa: CASSPRDRRLHGYTF; CDR3nt: TGTGCCAGCAGTCCCCGGGACAGGAGACTACATGGCTACACCTTC
v_gene: TRBV29-1; d_gene: TRBD1; j_gene: TRBJ1-2; abundance: many; CDR3aa: CSVHRGGYTF; CDR3nt: TGCAGCGTTCACAGGGGTGGCTACACCTTC
v_gene: TRBV6-6; d_gene: -; j_gene: TRBJ1-5; abundance: -; CDR3aa: CASSYGGSGGNQPQHF; CDR3nt: TGTGCCAGCAGTTACGGGGGATCGGGGGGGAATCAGCCCCAGCATTTT
v_gene: TRBV28; d_gene: -; j_gene: TRBJ1-2; abundance: -; CDR3aa: CASSGRYFYGYTF; CDR3nt: TGTGCCAGCAGTGGCAGGTACTTCTATGGCTACACCTTC
v_gene: TRBV19; d_gene: TRBD1; j_gene: TRBJ1-1; abundance: -; CDR3aa: CASSIGQGRTEAFF; CDR3nt: TGTGCCAGTAGTATAGGACAGGGTCGAACTGAAGCTTTCTTT